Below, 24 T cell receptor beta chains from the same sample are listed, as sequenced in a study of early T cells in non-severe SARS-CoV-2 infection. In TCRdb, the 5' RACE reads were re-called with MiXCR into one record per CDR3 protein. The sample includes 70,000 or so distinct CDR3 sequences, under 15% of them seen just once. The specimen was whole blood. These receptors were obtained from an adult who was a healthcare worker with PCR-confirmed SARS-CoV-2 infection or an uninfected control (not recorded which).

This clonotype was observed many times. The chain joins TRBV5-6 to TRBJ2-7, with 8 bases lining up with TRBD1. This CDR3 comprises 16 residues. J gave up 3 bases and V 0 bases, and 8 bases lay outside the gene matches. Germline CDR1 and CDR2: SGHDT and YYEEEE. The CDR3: CASSLGGQGKYYEQYF. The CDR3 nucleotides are TGTGCCAGCAGCTTGGGCGGACAGGGCAAGTACTACGAGCAGTACTTC.

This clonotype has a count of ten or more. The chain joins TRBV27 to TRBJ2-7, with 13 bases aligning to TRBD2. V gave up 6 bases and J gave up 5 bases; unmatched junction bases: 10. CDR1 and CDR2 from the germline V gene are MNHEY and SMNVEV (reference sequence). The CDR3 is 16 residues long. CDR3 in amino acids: CASSYYPGLAGDEQYF. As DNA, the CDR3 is TGTGCCAGCAGCTACTACCCAGGACTAGCGGGGGACGAGCAGTACTTC.

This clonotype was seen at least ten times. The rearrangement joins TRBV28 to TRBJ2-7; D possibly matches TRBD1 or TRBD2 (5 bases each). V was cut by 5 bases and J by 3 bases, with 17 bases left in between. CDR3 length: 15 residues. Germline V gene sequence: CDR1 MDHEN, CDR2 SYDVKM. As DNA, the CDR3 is TGTGCCAGCAGTACCCCCTCCGGGACGCACTACGAGCAGTACTTC. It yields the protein CASSTPSGTHYEQYF.

CDR3 loop: CASSHFGAGGPETQYF. DNA for the CDR3: TGTGCCAGCAGCCATTTTGGGGCGGGAGGGCCGGAGACCCAGTACTTC. V and J are TRBV3-1 and TRBJ2-5; 9 bases are a match to TRBD2. Germline CDR1 LGHDT, CDR2 YNNKEL (reference sequence). J lost 5 bases, V lost 3 bases, and 10 bases had no gene match. This CDR3 region has 16 residues.

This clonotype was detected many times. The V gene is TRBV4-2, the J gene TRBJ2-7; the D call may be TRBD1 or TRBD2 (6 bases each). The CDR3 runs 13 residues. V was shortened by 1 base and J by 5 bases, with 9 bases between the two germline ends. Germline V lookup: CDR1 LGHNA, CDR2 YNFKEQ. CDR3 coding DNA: TGTGCCAGCAGCCAAGGGGGGGCTGACGAGCAGTACTTC. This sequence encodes CASSQGGADEQYF.

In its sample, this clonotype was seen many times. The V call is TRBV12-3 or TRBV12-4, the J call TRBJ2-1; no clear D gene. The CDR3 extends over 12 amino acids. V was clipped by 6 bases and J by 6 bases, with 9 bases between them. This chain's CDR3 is CASSRERNEQFF. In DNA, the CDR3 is TGTGCCAGCAGCCGAGAGCGCAATGAGCAGTTCTTC.

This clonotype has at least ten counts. The CDR3 DNA follows: TGCGCCAGCAGCCAAGAGGTTTCAGGGCCTAAGGCCAACGTCCTGACTTTC. Its translation: CASSQEVSGPKANVLTF. This chain connects TRBV4-1 to TRBJ2-6, with a possible D match to TRBD1 (5 bases). This CDR3 is built from 17 residues. Germline CDR1 MGHRA, CDR2 YSYEKL. Between the trimmed V and J ends, which lost 0 bases and 6 bases, there was a span of 15 bases.

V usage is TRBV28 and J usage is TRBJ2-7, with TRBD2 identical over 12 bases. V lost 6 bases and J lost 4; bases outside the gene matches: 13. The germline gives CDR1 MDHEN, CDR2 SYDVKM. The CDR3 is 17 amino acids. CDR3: CASSFGPGTSGRYEQYF. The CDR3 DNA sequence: TGTGCCAGCAGCTTCGGACCCGGGACTAGCGGGCGGTACGAGCAGTACTTC.

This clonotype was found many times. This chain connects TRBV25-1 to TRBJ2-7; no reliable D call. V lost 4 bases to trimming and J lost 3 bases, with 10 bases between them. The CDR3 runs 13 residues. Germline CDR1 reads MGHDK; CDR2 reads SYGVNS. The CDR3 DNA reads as TGTGCCAGCAGTGTAGGTATATTCTACGAGCAGTACTTC. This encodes CASSVGIFYEQYF.

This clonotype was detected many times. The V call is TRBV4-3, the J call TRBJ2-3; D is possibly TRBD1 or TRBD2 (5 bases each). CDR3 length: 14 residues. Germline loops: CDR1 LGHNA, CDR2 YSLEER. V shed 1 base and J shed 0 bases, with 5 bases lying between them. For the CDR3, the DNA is TGCGCCAGCAGCCAAGGGGACAGCACAGATACGCAGTATTTT. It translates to CASSQGDSTDTQYF.

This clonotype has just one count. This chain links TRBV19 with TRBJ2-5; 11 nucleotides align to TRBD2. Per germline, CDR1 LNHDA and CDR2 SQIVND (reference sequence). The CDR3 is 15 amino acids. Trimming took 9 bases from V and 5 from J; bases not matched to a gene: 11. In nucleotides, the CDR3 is TGTGCCAGCGGAAAGGGACTAGCGGAAGGGGAGACCCAGTACTTC. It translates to CASGKGLAEGETQYF.

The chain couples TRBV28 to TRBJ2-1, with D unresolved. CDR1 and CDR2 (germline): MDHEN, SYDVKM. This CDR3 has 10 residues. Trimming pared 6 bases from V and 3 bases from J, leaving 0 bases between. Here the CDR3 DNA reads TGTGCCAGCAGCTACAATGAGCAGTTCTTC. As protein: CASSYNEQFF.

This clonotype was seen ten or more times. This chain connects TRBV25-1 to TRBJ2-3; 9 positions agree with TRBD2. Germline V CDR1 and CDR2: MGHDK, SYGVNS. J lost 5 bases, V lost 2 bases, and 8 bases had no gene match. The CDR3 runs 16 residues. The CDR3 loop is CASSEGRRGGVDTQYF. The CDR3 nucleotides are TGTGCCAGCAGTGAAGGACGGCGGGGGGGCGTAGATACGCAGTATTTT.

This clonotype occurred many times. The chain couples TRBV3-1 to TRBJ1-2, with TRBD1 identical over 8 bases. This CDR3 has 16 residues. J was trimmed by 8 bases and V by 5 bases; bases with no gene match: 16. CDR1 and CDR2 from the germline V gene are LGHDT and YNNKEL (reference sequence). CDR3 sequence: CASSSQDRASWEGYTF. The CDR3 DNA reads TGTGCCAGCAGCTCTCAGGACAGGGCGTCTTGGGAAGGCTACACCTTC.

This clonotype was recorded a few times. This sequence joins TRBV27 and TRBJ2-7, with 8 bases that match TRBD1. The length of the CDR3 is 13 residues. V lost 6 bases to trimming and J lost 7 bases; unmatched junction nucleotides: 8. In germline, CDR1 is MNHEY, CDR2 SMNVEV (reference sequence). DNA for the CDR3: TGTGCCAGCAGAATGGGACAGGTGGGGGAGCAGTACTTC. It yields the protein CASRMGQVGEQYF.

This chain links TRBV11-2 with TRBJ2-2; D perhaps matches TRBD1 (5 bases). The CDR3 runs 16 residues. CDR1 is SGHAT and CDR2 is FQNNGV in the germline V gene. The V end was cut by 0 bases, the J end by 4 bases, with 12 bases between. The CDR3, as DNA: TGTGCCAGCAGCTTAGATCGCCCAGGGCTCACCGGGGAGCTGTTTTTT. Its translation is CASSLDRPGLTGELFF.

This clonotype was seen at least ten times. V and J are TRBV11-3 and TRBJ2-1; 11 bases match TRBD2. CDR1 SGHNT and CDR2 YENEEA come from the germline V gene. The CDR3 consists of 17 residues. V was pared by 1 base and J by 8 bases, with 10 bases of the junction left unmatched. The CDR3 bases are TGTGCCAGCAGCTTAGGCACTAGCGGGAGTCGCGGCTATGAGCAGTTCTTC. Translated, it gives CASSLGTSGSRGYEQFF.

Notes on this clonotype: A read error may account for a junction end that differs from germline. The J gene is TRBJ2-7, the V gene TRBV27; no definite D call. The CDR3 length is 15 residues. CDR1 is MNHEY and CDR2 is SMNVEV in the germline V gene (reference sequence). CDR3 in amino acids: CATSLKLDRAYEQYF. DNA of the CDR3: TGTGCCACCAGTTTAAAGCTAGACCGAGCCTACGAGCAGTACTTC.

The CDR3 sequence is CASSPPGLQHF. In DNA form, the CDR3 reads TGTGCCAGCAGTCCACCGGGACTACAGCATTTT. The V and J genes are TRBV6-2 or TRBV6-3 and TRBJ1-5; TRBD1 might be the D (5 bases). Trimming removed 5 bases at V and 13 bases at J, with 12 bases between. Germline CDR1 and CDR2: MNHEY and SVGEGT. The CDR3 is 11 residues long.

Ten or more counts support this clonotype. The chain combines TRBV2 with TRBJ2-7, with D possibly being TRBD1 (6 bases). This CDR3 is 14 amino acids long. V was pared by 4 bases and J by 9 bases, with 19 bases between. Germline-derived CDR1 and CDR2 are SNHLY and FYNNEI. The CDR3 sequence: CASSVQGTLPGQYF. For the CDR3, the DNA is TGTGCCAGCAGTGTTCAGGGGACCCTTCCTGGGCAGTACTTC.

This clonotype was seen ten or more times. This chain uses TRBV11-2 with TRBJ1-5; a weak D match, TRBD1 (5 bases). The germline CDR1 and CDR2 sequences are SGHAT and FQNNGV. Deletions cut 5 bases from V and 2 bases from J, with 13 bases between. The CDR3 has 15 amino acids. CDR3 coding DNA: TGTGCCAGCAGCCCTTACGGAGGGGGCAATCAGCCCCAGCATTTT. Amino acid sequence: CASSPYGGGNQPQHF. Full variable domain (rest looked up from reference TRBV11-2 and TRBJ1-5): EAGVAQSPRYKIIEKRQSVAFWCNPISGHATLYWYQQILGQGPKLLIQFQNNGVVDDSQLPKDRFSAERLKGVDSTLKIQPAKLEDSAVYLCASSPYGGGNQPQHFGDGTRLSIL.

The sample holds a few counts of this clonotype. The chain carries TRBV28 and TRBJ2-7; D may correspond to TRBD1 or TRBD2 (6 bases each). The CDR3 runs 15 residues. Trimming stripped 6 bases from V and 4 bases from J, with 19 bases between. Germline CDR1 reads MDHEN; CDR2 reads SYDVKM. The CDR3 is CASRARGPFPYEQYF. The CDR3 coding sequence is TGTGCCAGCAGGGCCCGGGGGCCCTTTCCGTACGAGCAGTACTTC.

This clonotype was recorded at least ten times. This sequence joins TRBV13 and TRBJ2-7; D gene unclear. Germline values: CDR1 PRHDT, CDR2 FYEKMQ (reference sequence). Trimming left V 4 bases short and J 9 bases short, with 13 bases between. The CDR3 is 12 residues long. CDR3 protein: CASSSGAYGQYF. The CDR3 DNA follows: TGTGCCAGCAGCTCTGGCGCGTATGGGCAGTACTTC.

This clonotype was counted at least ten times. The CDR3 DNA reads TGTGCCAGCAGCCCACCGTCCGGAGGGGCCAAAAACATTCAGTACTTC. Residues: CASSPPSGGAKNIQYF. V and J are TRBV3-2 and TRBJ2-4; the table's TRBD2 call for D was not verified on the DNA. TRBV3-2 constitutes a pseudogene. This CDR3 has 16 amino acids.